This TCR beta chain was captured in a study of regulatory T cells in long-lasting Graves disease. Study-wide results and limits: The number of shared public clonotypes was higher in persistent patients (approximately 3,000) than new patients (966).

As concerns this clonotype: The antigen is undetermined.

Sequencing libraries for TCR beta were prepared with iRepertoire HTBI primers and Arm-PCR of CDR3 regions. Each CDR3 protein is one row after TCRdb ran MiXCR on the multiplex PCR reads. The table has around 400,000 distinct CDR3 sequences, around 20% seen once; the top ten hold about a quarter. The V segment lost 9 bases and the J segment 0 bases; nucleotides outside the gene matches: 5. The CDR3 is 14 amino acids. Germline V gives CDR1 SNHLY, CDR2 FYNNEI. Time point indicated: persistent/refractory GD, antithyroid drugs over 5 years with positive TRAb. PBMC-derived RNA was used for the TCR library. The patients were enrolled through endocrinology in Xi'an, China. The authors drew approximately 8.1 milliliters of peripheral blood into EDTA tubes.

Sequenced here: peripheral blood mononuclear cells (PBMCs), sampled when the disease was refractory, from a patient treated with antithyroid drugs. The chain uses TRBV2 and TRBJ2-3; 8 nucleotides agree with TRBD1. The sequence derives from a female donor with Graves disease. CDR3 residues: CASQDRVSTDTQYF. The CDR3 region has the DNA TGTGCCAGTCAGGACAGGGTGAGCACAGATACGCAGTATTTT.